The entry below gives a single T cell receptor (beta chain) sequence along with its context. This record belongs to a study of neoadjuvant anti-PD-1 for oral cavity cancer. PBMCs were not maintained or expanded in culture before analysis. TCRdb's table, derived via immunoSEQ multiplex PCR, lists solely in-frame clones and lacks some. The sample contains fewer than 20,000 clones, roughly 70% of which appear only once. Germline values: CDR1 ENHRY, CDR2 SYGVKD. This CDR3 is 18 amino acids long. Trimming left V 0 bases short and J 0 bases short, with 17 bases between. The sequencing used PBMCs, collected before nivolumab (anti-PD-1) treatment. The rearrangement uses TRBV10-3 and TRBJ1-1; TRBD1 is a possible D gene (6 bases). This TCR was sampled from a person aged 40-85 years with oral cavity squamous cell carcinoma. CDR3 sequence: CAISESRGAQGMNTEAFF. The CDR3 DNA sequence: TGTGCCATCAGTGAGTCGAGAGGTGCCCAGGGGATGAACACTGAAGCTTTCTTT.